This T cell receptor beta chain was obtained from a study of patients and donors after allogeneic stem cell transplantation. V trimming: 3 bases; J trimming: 3 bases; junction bases outside the gene matches: 4. Germline V gene data show CDR1 as DFQATT and CDR2 as SNEGSKA (reference sequence). This CDR3 is 13 amino acids long. One entry per CDR3 protein results from TCRdb running MiXCR on the RT-PCR reads. The repertoire holds approximately 140,000 distinct CDR3 sequences, with approximately 37% as singletons. The receptor's source is a human donor who was either an allogeneic HSCT recipient or a stem cell or donor lymphocyte infusion donor (not recorded which). It is not recorded whose cells these are; they may come from a transplant donor. The sequenced sample was blood, either unsorted or a sorted T cell fraction (not recorded which). The chain is built from TRBV20-1 and TRBJ1-1; 7 bases are a match to TRBD1. DNA for the CDR3: TGCAGTGCTAGGAAAGGGGGCGACACTGAAGCTTTCTTT. This codes for CSARKGGDTEAFF.